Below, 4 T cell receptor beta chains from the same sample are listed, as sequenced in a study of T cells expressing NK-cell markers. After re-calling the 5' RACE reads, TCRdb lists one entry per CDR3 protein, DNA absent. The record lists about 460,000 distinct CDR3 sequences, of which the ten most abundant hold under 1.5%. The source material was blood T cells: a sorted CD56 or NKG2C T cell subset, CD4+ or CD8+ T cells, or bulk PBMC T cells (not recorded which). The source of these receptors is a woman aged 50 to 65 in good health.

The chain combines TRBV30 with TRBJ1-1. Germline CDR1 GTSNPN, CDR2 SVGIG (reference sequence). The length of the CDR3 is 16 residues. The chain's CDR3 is CAWSVLSGHMNTEAFF.

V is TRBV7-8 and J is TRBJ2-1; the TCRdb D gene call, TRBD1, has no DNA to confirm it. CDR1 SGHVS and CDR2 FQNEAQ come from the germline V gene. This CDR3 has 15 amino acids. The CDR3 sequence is CASSLGWAGSVEQFF.

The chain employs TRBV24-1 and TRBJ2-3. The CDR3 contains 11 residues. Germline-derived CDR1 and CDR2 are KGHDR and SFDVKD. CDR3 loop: CATAWENREYF.

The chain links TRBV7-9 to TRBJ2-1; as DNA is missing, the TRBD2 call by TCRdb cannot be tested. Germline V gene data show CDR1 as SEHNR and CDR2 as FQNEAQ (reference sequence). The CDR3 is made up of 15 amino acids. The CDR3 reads CASSLDRGTSNEQFF.